This T cell receptor beta chain was profiled in a study of T cell changes during pregnancy in multiple sclerosis. The CDR3 is 15 residues long. V dropped 1 base and J dropped 6 bases, with 16 bases sitting between them. Germline assignment: CDR1 MGHRA and CDR2 YSYEKL. TCRdb's copy holds only in-frame clones and misses some; the assay was immunoSEQ multiplex PCR. The table lists around 80,000 clones, about 91% of them singletons. This TCR was recovered from a female donor with multiple sclerosis, enrolled in a pregnancy study. Sequenced here: peripheral blood, sampled before pregnancy. The rearrangement links TRBV4-1 to TRBJ2-7, with D uncertain. Here the CDR3 reads CASSQGSFPQTEQYF. In nucleotides, the CDR3 is TGCGCCAGCAGCCAAGGGTCCTTCCCACAGACCGAGCAGTACTTC.